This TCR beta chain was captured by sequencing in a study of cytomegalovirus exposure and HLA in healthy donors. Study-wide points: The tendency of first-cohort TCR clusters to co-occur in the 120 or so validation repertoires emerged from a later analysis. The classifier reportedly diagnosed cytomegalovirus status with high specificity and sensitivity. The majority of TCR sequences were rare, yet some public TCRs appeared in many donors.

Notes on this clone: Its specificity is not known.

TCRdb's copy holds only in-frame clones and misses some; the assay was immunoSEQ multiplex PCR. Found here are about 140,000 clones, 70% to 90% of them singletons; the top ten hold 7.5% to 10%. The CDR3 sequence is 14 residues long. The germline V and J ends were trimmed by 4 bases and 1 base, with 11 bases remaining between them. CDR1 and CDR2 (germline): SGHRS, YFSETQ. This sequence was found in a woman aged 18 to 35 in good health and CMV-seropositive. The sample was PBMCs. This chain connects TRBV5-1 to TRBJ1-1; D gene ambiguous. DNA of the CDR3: TGCGCCAGCAGCCCTTACGCGGGGAACACTGAAGCTTTCTTT. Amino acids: CASSPYAGNTEAFF.